The 8 T cell receptor beta chains in this list originate from one sample, sequenced in a study of blood T cell repertoires in COVID-19. TCRdb's table, derived via immunoSEQ multiplex PCR, lists solely in-frame clones and lacks some. The data hold 200,000 or so clones, with approximately 80% observed a single time. Sequences were obtained from PBMCs or T cells enriched from blood (not recorded which). The source is a man in his sixties who had recovered from COVID-19.

The genes are TRBV12-5 and TRBJ2-5; 11 bases match TRBD1. CDR3 length: 15 amino acids. Germline V gene lookup returns CDR1 LGHNT and CDR2 FRNRAP. The V and J ends lost 1 base and 4 bases, in that order; junction bases with no gene match: 2. Here the CDR3 DNA reads TGTGCTAGTGGTTTGGGGACAGGGGGCGCAGAGACCCAGTACTTC. Protein sequence: CASGLGTGGAETQYF.

This chain joins TRBV14 and TRBJ2-3, with 9 bases aligning to TRBD1. The V gene's germline CDR1 is SGHDN and CDR2 FVKESK. The CDR3 consists of 14 residues. The V and J ends lost 4 bases and 4 bases, in that order; junction bases with no gene match: 3. DNA for the CDR3: TGTGCCAGCAGCCGTGACAGGGGGGCAGATACGCAGTATTTT. Its translation: CASSRDRGADTQYF.

This chain connects TRBV2 to TRBJ2-2; 8 bases map to TRBD1. V was pared by 7 bases and J by 4 bases, with 8 bases of the junction left unmatched. The length of the CDR3 is 15 residues. Germline values: CDR1 SNHLY, CDR2 FYNNEI. This CDR3 is CASTAGGKVTGELFF. The CDR3 DNA reads as TGTGCCAGCACGGCAGGGGGCAAGGTCACCGGGGAGCTGTTTTTT. Full variable domain (outside the CDR3, taken from reference TRBV2 and TRBJ2-2): EPEVTQTPSHQVTQMGQEVILRCVPISNHLYFYWYRQILGQKVEFLVSFYNNEISEKSEIFDDQFSVERPDGSNFTLKIRSTKLEDSAMYFCASTAGGKVTGELFFGEGSRLTVL.

The rearrangement joins TRBV5-5 to TRBJ2-5, with 9 bases lining up with TRBD1. After removal of 3 bases from V and 2 bases from J, the junction contained 5 bases not matched to a gene. CDR3 length equals 15 residues. CDR1 and CDR2 from the germline V gene are SGHKS and YYEKEE (reference sequence). The CDR3 DNA is TGTGCCAGCAGCTCGGACAGGGGAAGTCAAGAGACCCAGTACTTC. Protein product: CASSSDRGSQETQYF.

This chain links TRBV6-5 with TRBJ1-2, with D unclear. The CDR3 is 13 residues long. Germline lookup yields CDR1 MNHEY and CDR2 SVGAGI. V shed 4 bases and J shed 8 bases, with 14 bases lying between them. The CDR3 DNA reads as TGTGCCAGCAGTTTGGAGGGAGTTGGAGGCTACACCTTC. Its translation: CASSLEGVGGYTF.

The chain combines TRBV5-5 with TRBJ1-3; no definite D call. From germline, CDR1 is SGHKS and CDR2 YYEKEE (reference sequence). The length of the CDR3 is 14 residues. Deletions cut 2 bases from V and 4 bases from J, with 10 bases between. The CDR3 bases are TGTGCCAGCAGCTTAGCCACGCCAGGAAACACCATATATTTT. Translating it yields CASSLATPGNTIYF.

The count of this clone is one. The genes are TRBV10-3 and TRBJ1-2; D is possibly TRBD1 (5 bases). V was clipped by 4 bases and J by 4 bases, with 7 bases between them. Looked up from germline, CDR1 is ENHRY and CDR2 is SYGVKD. The CDR3 loop spans 12 amino acids. CDR3 nucleotides: TGTGCCATCAGTGGGGGCAGCTATGGCTACACCTTC. Translation: CAISGGSYGYTF.

This chain connects TRBV3-1 (or the pseudogene TRBV3-2) to TRBJ1-1; 8 bases agree with TRBD1. This CDR3 is 15 amino acids long. The V and J ends lost 1 base and 11 bases, in that order; junction bases with no gene match: 12. In germline, CDR1 is LGHDT, CDR2 YNNKEL (reference sequence). The CDR3 sequence: CASSQVPGGQGRAFF. The CDR3 DNA sequence: TGTGCCAGCAGCCAAGTTCCGGGCGGACAGGGACGCGCTTTCTTT.